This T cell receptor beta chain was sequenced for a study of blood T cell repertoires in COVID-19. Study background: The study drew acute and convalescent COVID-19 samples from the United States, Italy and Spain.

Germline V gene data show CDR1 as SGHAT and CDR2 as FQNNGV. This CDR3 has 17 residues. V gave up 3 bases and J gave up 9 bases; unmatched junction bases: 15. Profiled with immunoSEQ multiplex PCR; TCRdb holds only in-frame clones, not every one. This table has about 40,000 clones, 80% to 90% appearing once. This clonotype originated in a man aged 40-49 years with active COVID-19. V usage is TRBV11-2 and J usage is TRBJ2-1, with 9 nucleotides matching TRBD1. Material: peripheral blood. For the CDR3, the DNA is TGTGCCAGCAGCTTCGGAAAGGGACAGGGAAGAGTTGGTGAGCAGTTCTTC. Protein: CASSFGKGQGRVGEQFF.